The 7 T cell receptor beta chains in this list originate from one sample, sequenced in a study of regulatory T cells in long-lasting Graves disease. Described time point: persistent/refractory GD, antithyroid drugs over 5 years with positive TRAb. After RNA was extracted from PBMCs, the TCR library was made from it. Arm-PCR of CDR3 regions and iRepertoire HTBI primers were used to build TCR beta libraries. TCRdb independently ran MiXCR on the multiplex PCR reads; one entry per CDR3 protein. The sample has under 500,000 distinct CDR3 sequences, less than 25% seen once. The sample was peripheral blood mononuclear cells (PBMCs), taken when the disease was refractory, from a patient treated with antithyroid drugs. These receptor sequences come from a female donor with Graves disease.

This clonotype showed up just a few times. The chain is built from TRBV20-1 and TRBJ1-5, with D unresolved. The V end lost 6 bases, the J end lost 7 bases, and 13 bases lay between the germline ends. This CDR3 has 12 amino acids. The germline gives CDR1 DFQATT, CDR2 SNEGSKA (reference sequence). CDR3 in amino acids: CSAIDGLQPQHF. The CDR3 DNA is TGCAGTGCCATAGACGGCCTGCAGCCCCAGCATTTT.

As DNA, the CDR3 is TGTGCCAGCACCGGACAGGGAGGGGAAAAACTGTTTTTT. This sequence encodes CASTGQGGEKLFF. This rearrangement joins TRBV7-9 to TRBJ1-4; 8 positions agree with TRBD1. Per germline, CDR1 SEHNR and CDR2 FQNEAQ (reference sequence). The CDR3 spans 13 residues. V lost 7 bases and J lost 8; bases outside the gene matches: 6.

This clonotype has more than one count but fewer than ten. The V call is TRBV7-2, the J call TRBJ2-7, with TRBD2 matching 8 bases. V dropped 8 bases and J dropped 1; count of bases not matched to a gene: 4. This CDR3 is 13 amino acids long. The germline CDR1 and CDR2 sequences are SGHTA and FQGNSA. The CDR3 is CASPKRESYEQYF. The CDR3, as DNA: TGTGCCAGCCCGAAGCGGGAGTCCTACGAGCAGTACTTC.

This clonotype was detected only a few times. The chain uses TRBV10-3 and TRBJ1-1, with D tentatively TRBD1 (6 bases). Germline V gene data show CDR1 as ENHRY and CDR2 as SYGVKD. The CDR3 has 13 amino acids. Trimming took 10 bases from V and 3 from J, leaving 15 bases between them. CDR3 nucleotide sequence: TGTGCCAACCGCGCCGACAGGTACACTGAAGCTTTCTTT. It translates to CANRADRYTEAFF.

The sample holds many counts of this clonotype. This chain joins TRBV27 and TRBJ1-2; D may be TRBD1 (6 bases). The V end was cut by 3 bases, the J end by 0 bases, with 20 bases between. Germline V gene lookup returns CDR1 MNHEY and CDR2 SMNVEV (reference sequence). The CDR3 covers 18 residues. The CDR3 coding sequence is TGTGCCAGCAGTTTGTTCGCCCCGTTAGGACAGACTAACTATGGCTACACCTTC. Amino acids: CASSLFAPLGQTNYGYTF.

The chain has TRBV6-1 and TRBJ1-3; D possibly corresponds to TRBD1 (5 bases). The germline V gene encodes CDR1 MNHNS and CDR2 SASEGT. CDR3 length: 15 amino acids. Trimming shortened V by 11 bases and J by 0 bases, and 17 bases separated the two germline ends. The CDR3 here is CACAAGTPSGNTIYF. In nucleotides, the CDR3 is TGTGCCTGCGCTGCAGGGACCCCCTCTGGAAACACCATATATTTT.

The J gene is TRBJ2-5, the V gene TRBV18; D gene unclear. The CDR3 is 12 amino acids. Germline CDR1 and CDR2: KGHSH and LQKENI. V was trimmed by 2 bases and J by 4 bases, leaving 5 bases between them. DNA for the CDR3: TGTGCCAGCTCACCAGGGCCAGAGACCCAGTACTTC. Its translation: CASSPGPETQYF.